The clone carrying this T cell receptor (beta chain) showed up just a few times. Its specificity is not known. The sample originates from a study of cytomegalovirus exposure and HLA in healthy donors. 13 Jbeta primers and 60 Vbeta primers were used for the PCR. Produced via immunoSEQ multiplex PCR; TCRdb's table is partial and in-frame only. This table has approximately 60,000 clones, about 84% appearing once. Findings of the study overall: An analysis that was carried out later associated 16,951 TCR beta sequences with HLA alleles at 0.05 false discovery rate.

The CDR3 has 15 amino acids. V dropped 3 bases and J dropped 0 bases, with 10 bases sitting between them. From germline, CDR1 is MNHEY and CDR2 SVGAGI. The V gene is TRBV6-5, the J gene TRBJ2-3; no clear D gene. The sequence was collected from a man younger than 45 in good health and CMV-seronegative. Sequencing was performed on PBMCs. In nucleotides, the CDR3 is TGTGCCAGCAGTTATGGTCCCAGAAGCACAGATACGCAGTATTTT. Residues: CASSYGPRSTDTQYF.